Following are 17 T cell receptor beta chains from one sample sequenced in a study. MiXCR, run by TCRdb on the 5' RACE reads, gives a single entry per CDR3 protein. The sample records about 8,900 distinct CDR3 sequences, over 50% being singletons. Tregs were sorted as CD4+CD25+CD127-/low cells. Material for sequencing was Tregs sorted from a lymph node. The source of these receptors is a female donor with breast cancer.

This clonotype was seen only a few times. The CDR3 loop is CASSSQGSTDTQYF. In DNA form, the CDR3 reads TGTGCCAGCAGCTCGCAGGGGAGCACAGATACGCAGTATTTT. The chain recombines TRBV5-6 with TRBJ2-3; TRBD1 is a possible D gene (6 bases). V lost 3 bases, J lost 0 bases, and 8 bases lay in between. Germline CDR1 reads SGHDT; CDR2 reads YYEEEE. CDR3 length: 14 residues.

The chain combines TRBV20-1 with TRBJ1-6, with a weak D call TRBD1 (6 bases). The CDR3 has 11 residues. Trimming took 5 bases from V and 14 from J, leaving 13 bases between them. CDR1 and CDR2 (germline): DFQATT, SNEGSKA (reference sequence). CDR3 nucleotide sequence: TGCAGTGCTGATACAGGGTCATCCCTCCACTTT. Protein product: CSADTGSSLHF.

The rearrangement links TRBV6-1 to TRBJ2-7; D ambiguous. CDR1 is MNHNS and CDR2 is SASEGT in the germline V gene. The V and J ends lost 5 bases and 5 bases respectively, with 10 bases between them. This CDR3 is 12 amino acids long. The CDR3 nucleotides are TGTGCCAGCAGTTCGTCATTCGACGAGCAGTACTTC. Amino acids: CASSSSFDEQYF.

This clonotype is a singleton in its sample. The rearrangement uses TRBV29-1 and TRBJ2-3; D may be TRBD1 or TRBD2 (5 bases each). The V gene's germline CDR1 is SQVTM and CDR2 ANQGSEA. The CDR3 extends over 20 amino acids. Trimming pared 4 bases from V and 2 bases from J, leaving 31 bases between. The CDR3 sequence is CSVVVPGPRGVLAHTDTQYF. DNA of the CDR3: TGCAGCGTTGTTGTCCCAGGCCCGCGAGGGGTGCTAGCACACACAGATACGCAGTATTTT.

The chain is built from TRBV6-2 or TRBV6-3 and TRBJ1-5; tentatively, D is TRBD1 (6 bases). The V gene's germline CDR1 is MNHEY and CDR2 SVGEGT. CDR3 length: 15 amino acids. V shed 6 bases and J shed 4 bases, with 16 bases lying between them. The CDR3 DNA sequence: TGTGCCAGCAGGCCAGCCGGGACATCTAATCAGCCCCAGCATTTT. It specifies CASRPAGTSNQPQHF.

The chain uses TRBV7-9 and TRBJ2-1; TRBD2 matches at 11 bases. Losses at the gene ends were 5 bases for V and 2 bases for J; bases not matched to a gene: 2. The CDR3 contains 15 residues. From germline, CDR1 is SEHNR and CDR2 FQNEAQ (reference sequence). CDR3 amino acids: CASSPTSGAYNEQFF. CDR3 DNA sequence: TGTGCCAGCAGCCCGACTAGCGGGGCCTACAATGAGCAGTTCTTC. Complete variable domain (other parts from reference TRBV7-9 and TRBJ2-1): DTGVSQNPRHKITKRGQNVTFRCDPISEHNRLYWYRQTLGQGPEFLTYFQNEAQLEKSRLLSDRFSAERPKGSFSTLEIQRTEQGDSAMYLCASSPTSGAYNEQFFGPGTRLTVL.

The CDR3 sequence: CSVDGRIGYTF. DNA for the CDR3: TGCAGCGTTGACGGGAGAATTGGCTACACCTTC. This rearrangement joins TRBV29-1 to TRBJ1-2; unclear D gene. CDR3 size: 11 residues. Trimming took 3 bases from V and 7 from J, leaving 9 bases between them. Per germline, CDR1 SQVTM and CDR2 ANQGSEA.

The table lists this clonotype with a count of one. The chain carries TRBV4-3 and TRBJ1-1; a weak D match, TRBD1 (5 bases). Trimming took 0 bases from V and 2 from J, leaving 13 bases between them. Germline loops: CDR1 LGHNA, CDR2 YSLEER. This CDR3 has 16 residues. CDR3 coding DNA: TGCGCCAGCAGCCAAGAGTGGGCAGGGATTAACACTGAAGCTTTCTTT. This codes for CASSQEWAGINTEAFF.

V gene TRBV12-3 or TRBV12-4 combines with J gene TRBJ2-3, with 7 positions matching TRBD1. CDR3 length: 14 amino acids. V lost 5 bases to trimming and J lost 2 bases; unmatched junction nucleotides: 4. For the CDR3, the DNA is TGTGCCAGCAGTAAGGACAGGCCCACAGATACGCAGTATTTT. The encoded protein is CASSKDRPTDTQYF.

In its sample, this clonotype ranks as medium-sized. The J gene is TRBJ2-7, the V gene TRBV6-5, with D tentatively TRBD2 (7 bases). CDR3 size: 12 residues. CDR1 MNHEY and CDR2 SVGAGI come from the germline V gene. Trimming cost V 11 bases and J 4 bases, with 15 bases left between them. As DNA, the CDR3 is TGTGCCTCAAGGGGGGGAACTTACGAGCAGTACTTC. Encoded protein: CASRGGTYEQYF.

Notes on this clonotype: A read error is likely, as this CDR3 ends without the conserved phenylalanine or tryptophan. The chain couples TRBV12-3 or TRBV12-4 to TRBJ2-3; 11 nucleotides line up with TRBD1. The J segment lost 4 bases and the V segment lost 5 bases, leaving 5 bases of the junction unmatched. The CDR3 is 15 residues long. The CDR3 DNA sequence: TGTGCCAGCAGTCAAGGGACAGGGGGTGCAGATACGCAGTATTCT. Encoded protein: CASSQGTGGADTQYS.

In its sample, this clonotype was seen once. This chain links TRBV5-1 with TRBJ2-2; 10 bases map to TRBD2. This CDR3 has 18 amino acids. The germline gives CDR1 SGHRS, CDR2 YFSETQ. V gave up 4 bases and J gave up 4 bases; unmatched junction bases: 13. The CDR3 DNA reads TGCGCCAGCAGCAAAGACCCCCGGACTAGCGGACCCACCGGGGAGCTGTTTTTT. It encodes CASSKDPRTSGPTGELFF.

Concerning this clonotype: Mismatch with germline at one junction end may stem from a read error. CDR3 in amino acids: CASSQKGAGGYNEQFF. The CDR3 region has the DNA TGTGCCAGCAGCCAAAAGGGAGCAGGGGGGTACAATGAGCAGTTCTTC. The V and J genes are TRBV4-3 and TRBJ2-1, with TRBD1 as a possible D gene (7 bases). The CDR3 has 16 residues. CDR1 is LGHNA and CDR2 is YSLEER in the germline V gene.

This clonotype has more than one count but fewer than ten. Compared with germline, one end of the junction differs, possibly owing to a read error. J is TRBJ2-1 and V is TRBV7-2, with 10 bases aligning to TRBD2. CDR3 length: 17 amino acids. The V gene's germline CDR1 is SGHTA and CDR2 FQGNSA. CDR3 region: CASSLEVAGGPYNEQFF. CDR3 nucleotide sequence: TGTGCAAGCAGCTTAGAGGTAGCGGGAGGTCCCTACAATGAGCAGTTCTTC.

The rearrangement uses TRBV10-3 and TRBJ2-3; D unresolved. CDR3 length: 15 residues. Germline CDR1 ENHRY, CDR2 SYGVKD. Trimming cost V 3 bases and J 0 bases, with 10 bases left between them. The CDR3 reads CAISERDSSTDTQYF. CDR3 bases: TGTGCCATCAGTGAAAGGGATAGTAGCACAGATACGCAGTATTTT.

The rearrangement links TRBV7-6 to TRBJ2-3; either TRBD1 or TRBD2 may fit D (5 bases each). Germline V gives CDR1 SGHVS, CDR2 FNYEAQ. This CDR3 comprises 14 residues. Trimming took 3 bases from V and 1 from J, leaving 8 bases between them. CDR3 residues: CASSLGVRTDTQYF. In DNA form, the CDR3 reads TGTGCCAGCAGCTTGGGGGTCCGCACAGATACGCAGTATTTT.

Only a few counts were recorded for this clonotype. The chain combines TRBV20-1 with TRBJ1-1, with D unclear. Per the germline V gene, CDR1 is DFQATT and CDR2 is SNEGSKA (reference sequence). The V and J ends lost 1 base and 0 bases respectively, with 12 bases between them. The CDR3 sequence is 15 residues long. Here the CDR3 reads CSARGDLFMNTEAFF. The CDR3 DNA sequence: TGCAGTGCTAGAGGGGATTTGTTCATGAACACTGAAGCTTTCTTT.